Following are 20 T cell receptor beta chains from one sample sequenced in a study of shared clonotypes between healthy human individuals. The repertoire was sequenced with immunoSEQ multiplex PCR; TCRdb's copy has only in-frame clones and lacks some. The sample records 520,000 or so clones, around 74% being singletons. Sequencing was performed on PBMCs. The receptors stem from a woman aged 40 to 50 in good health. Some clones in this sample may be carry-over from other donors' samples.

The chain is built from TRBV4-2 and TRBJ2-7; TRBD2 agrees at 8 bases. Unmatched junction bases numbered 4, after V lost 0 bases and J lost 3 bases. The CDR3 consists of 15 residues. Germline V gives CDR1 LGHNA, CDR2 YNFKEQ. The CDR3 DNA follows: TGTGCCAGCAGCCAAGAGGGGACTAGAGACTACGAGCAGTACTTC. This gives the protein CASSQEGTRDYEQYF.

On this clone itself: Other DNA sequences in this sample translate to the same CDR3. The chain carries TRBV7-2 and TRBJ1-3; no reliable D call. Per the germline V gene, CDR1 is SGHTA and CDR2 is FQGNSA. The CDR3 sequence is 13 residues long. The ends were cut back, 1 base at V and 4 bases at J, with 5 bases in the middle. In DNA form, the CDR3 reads TGTGCCAGCAGCTTAGTAACCGGAAACACCATATATTTT. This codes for CASSLVTGNTIYF.

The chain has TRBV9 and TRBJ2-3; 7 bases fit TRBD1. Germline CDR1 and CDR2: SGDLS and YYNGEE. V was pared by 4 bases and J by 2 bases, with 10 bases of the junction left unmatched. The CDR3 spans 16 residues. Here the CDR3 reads CASSSPRDSLTDTQYF. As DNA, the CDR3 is TGTGCCAGCAGCTCACCTCGGGACAGCCTCACAGATACGCAGTATTTT.

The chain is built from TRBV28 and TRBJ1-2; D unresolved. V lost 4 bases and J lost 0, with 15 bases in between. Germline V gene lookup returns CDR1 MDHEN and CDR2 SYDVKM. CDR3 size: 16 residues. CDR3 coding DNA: TGTGCCAGCAGTTCCCCCTACGACAATCCTAACTATGGCTACACCTTC. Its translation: CASSSPYDNPNYGYTF.

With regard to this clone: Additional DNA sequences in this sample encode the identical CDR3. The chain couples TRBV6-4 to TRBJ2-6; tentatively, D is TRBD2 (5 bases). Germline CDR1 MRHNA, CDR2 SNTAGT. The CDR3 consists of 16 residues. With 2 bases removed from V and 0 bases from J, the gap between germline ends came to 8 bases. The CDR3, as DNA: TGTGCCAGCAGTGACACGGGAAGCTCTGGGGCCAACGTCCTGACTTTC. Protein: CASSDTGSSGANVLTF.

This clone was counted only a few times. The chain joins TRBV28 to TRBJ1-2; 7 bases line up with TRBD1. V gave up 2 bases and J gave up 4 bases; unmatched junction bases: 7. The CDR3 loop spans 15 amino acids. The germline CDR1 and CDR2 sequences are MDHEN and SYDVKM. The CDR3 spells CASSLTGTELYGYTF. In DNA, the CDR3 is TGTGCCAGCAGTTTAACCGGGACAGAACTCTATGGCTACACCTTC.

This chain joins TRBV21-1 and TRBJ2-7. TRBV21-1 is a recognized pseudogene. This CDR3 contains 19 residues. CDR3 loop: CASSKEEKQLRNNLYEQYF. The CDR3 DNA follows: TGTGCCAGCAGCAAAGAGGAGAAACAGCTCCGAAATAATCTCTACGAGCAGTACTTC.

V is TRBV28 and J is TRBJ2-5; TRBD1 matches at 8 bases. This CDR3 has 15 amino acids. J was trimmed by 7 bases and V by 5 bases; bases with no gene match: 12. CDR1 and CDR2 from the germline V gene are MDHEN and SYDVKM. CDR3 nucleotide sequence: TGTGCCAGCAGTGCGGGACAGGCAATCAGGTCGACCCAGTACTTC. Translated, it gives CASSAGQAIRSTQYF.

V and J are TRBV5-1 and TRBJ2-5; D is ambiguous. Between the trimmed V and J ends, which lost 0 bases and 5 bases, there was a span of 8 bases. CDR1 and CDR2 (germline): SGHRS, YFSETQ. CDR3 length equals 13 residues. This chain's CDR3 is CASSLGFGETQYF. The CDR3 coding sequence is TGCGCCAGCAGCTTGGGGTTCGGGGAGACCCAGTACTTC. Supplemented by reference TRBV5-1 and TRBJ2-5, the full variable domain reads KAGVTQTPRYLIKTRGQQVTLSCSPISGHRSVSWYQQTPGQGLQFLFEYFSETQRNKGNFPGRFSGRQFSNSRSEMNVSTLELGDSALYLCASSLGFGETQYFGPGTRLLVL.

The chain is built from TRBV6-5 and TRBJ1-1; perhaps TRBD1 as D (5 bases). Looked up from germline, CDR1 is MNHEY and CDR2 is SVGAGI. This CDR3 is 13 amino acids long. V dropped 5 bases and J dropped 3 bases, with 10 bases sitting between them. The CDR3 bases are TGTGCCAGCAGTGCGATCAGGGACACTGAAGCTTTCTTT. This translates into CASSAIRDTEAFF.

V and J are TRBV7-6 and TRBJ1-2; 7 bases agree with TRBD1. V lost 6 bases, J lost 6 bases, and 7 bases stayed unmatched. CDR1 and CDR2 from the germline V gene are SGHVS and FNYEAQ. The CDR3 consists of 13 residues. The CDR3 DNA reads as TGTGCCAGCAGGGGGGAGACAGGGAATGGCTACACCTTC. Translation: CASRGETGNGYTF.

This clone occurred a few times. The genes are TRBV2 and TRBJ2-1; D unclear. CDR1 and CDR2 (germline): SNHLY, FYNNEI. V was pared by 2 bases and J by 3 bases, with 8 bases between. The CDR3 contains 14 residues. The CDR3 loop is CASSEMLFYNEQFF. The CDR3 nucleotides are TGTGCCAGCAGTGAAATGCTATTCTACAATGAGCAGTTCTTC. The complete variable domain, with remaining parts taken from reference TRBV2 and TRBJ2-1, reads EPEVTQTPSHQVTQMGQEVILRCVPISNHLYFYWYRQILGQKVEFLVSFYNNEISEKSEIFDDQFSVERPDGSNFTLKIRSTKLEDSAMYFCASSEMLFYNEQFFGPGTRLTVL.

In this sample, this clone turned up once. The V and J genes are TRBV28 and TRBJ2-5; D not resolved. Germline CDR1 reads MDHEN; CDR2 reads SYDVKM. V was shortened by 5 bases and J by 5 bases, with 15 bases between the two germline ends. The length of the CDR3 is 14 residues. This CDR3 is CASSPPPPGETQYF. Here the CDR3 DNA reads TGTGCCAGCAGTCCACCCCCTCCCGGGGAGACCCAGTACTTC. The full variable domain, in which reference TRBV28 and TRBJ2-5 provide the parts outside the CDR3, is DVKVTQSSRYLVKRTGEKVFLECVQDMDHENMFWYRQDPGLGLRLIYFSYDVKMKEKGDIPEGYSVSREKKERFSLILESASTNQTSMYLCASSPPPPGETQYFGPGTRLLVL.

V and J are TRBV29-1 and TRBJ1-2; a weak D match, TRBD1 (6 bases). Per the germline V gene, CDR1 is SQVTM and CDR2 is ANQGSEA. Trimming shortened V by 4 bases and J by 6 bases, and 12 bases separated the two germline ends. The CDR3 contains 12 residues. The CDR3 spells CSVGAGVDGYTF. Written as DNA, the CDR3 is TGCAGCGTTGGGGCAGGGGTAGATGGCTACACCTTC.

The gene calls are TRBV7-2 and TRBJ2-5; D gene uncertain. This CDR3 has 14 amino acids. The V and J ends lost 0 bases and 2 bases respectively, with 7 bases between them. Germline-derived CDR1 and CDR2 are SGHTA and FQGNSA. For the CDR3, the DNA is TGTGCCAGCAGCTTAGCGTGGCAGCAAGAGACCCAGTACTTC. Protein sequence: CASSLAWQQETQYF.

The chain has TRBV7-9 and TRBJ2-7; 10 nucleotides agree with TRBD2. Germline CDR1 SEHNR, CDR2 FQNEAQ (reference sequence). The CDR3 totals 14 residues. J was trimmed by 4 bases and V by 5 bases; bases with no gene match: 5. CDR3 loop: CASSLSGRRYEQYF. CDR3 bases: TGTGCCAGCAGCCTTAGCGGGAGGAGGTACGAGCAGTACTTC.

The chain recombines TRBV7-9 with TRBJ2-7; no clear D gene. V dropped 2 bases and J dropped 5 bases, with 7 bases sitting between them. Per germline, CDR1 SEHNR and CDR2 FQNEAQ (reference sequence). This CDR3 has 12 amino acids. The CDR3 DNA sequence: TGTGCCAGCAGCTTAATATTGGACGAGCAGTACTTC. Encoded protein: CASSLILDEQYF.

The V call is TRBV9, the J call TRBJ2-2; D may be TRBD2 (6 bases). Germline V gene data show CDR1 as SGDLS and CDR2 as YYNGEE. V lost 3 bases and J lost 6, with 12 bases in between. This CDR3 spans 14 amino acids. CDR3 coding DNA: TGTGCCAGCAGCGCCACGGGAGCCCCCGGGGAGCTGTTTTTT. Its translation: CASSATGAPGELFF.

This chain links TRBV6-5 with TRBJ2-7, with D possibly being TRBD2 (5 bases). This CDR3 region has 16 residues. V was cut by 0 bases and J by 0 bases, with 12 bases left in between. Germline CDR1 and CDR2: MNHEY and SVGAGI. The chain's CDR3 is CASSYSRRKSSYEQYF. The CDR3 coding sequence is TGTGCCAGCAGTTACTCTAGGAGGAAGAGCTCCTACGAGCAGTACTTC.

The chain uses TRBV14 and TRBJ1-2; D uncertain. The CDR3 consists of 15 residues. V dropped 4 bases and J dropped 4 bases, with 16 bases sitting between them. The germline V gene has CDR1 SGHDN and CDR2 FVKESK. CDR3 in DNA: TGTGCCAGCAGCCCCAGCTTACTTCTCGGCTATGGCTACACCTTC. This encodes CASSPSLLLGYGYTF.